One and the same sample provided the 18 T cell receptor beta chains below, sequenced in a study of T cell changes during pregnancy in multiple sclerosis. Profiled with immunoSEQ multiplex PCR; TCRdb holds only in-frame clones, not every one. Here the sample spans 40,000 to 55,000 clones, roughly 90% being singletons. The material sequenced was CD4+ T cells from peripheral blood mononuclear cells, taken before pregnancy. The receptors come from a female donor with multiple sclerosis, enrolled in a pregnancy study.

The chain links TRBV9 to TRBJ2-6, with TRBD2 matching over 10 bases. CDR3 length equals 18 residues. The germline CDR1 and CDR2 sequences are SGDLS and YYNGEE. The ends lost 0 bases at V and 4 bases at J; junction bases unmatched: 7. The CDR3 sequence: CASSVASGSQFGANVLTF. CDR3 nucleotide sequence: TGTGCCAGCAGCGTAGCTAGCGGGAGCCAGTTCGGGGCCAACGTCCTGACTTTC.

This clone is a singleton in its sample. The chain has TRBV23-1 and TRBJ2-7; D possibly corresponds to TRBD1 (5 bases). TRBV23-1 is an ORF, with its function uncertain. V was trimmed by 5 bases and J by 3 bases, leaving 14 bases between them. This CDR3 is built from 14 residues. CDR3 loop: CASSNRPGHYEQYF. CDR3 bases: TGCGCCAGCAGTAACCGACCAGGGCACTACGAGCAGTACTTC.

V is TRBV5-5 and J is TRBJ1-5, with D unresolved. The V end was cut by 4 bases, the J end by 3 bases, with 8 bases between. Germline assignment: CDR1 SGHKS and CDR2 YYEKEE (reference sequence). The CDR3 length is 13 residues. For the CDR3, the DNA is TGTGCCAGCAGCCGAAGCGACAATCAGCCCCAGCATTTT. Amino acids: CASSRSDNQPQHF.

The rearrangement links TRBV4-1 to TRBJ1-1; 7 bases align to TRBD1. J gave up 7 bases and V 1 base, and 9 bases lay outside the gene matches. Germline V CDR1 and CDR2: MGHRA, YSYEKL. CDR3 length: 15 amino acids. For the CDR3, the DNA is TGCGCCAGCAGCCAAGGCCTGACAGGGACGGGTGAAGCTTTCTTT. The encoded protein is CASSQGLTGTGEAFF.

This clone is a singleton in its sample. This chain uses TRBV18 with TRBJ2-2; 7 bases match TRBD1. The CDR3 is made up of 14 amino acids. V lost 8 bases, J lost 3 bases, and 6 bases stayed unmatched. CDR1 and CDR2 from the germline V gene are KGHSH and LQKENI. The CDR3 loop reads CASRPQGDTGELFF. The CDR3 nucleotides read TGTGCCAGCCGTCCCCAGGGGGACACCGGGGAGCTGTTTTTT.

The gene calls are TRBV23-1 and TRBJ2-7; D ambiguous. TRBV23-1 belongs to the ORF category, with a function that is uncertain. The CDR3 runs to 14 residues. V was trimmed by 0 bases and J by 1 base, leaving 7 bases between them. Here the CDR3 reads CASSQSSLSYEQYF. The CDR3 nucleotides are TGCGCCAGCAGTCAATCGTCCCTGTCCTACGAGCAGTACTTC.

The chain is built from TRBV9 and TRBJ1-2; D is uncertain. This CDR3 has 13 residues. Trimming removed 3 bases at V and 3 bases at J, with 9 bases between. Germline V gene sequence: CDR1 SGDLS, CDR2 YYNGEE. CDR3 protein: CASSALTDYGYTF. The CDR3 nucleotides read TGTGCCAGCAGCGCCCTAACGGACTATGGCTACACCTTC. Full variable domain (missing parts from reference TRBV9 and TRBJ1-2): DSGVTQTPKHLITATGQRVTLRCSPRSGDLSVYWYQQSLDQGLQFLIQYYNGEERAKGNILERFSAQQFPDLHSELNLSSLELGDSALYFCASSALTDYGYTFGSGTRLTVV.

The V and J genes are TRBV28 and TRBJ2-3; 11 bases match TRBD1. V dropped 3 bases and J dropped 7; count of bases not matched to a gene: 6. Per the germline V gene, CDR1 is MDHEN and CDR2 is SYDVKM. This CDR3 spans 15 amino acids. The CDR3 DNA reads TGTGCCAGCAGTTTGTGGACAGGGGGCTCGAATACGCAGTATTTT. Encoded protein: CASSLWTGGSNTQYF.

V and J are TRBV7-2 and TRBJ2-3; TRBD2 matches at 8 bases. Germline V gene data show CDR1 as SGHTA and CDR2 as FQGNSA. This CDR3 is built from 15 residues. The V gene end was trimmed by 0 bases and the J gene end by 9 bases; junction bases not matched to a gene: 8. CDR3 DNA sequence: TGTGCCAGCAGCTTAGCGGCGGGGGGAGGACCGACGCAGTATTTT. It specifies CASSLAAGGGPTQYF.

The genes are TRBV5-4 and TRBJ1-6; 8 bases line up with TRBD1. V was pared by 7 bases and J by 8 bases, with 17 bases of the junction left unmatched. CDR1 and CDR2 from the germline V gene are SGHNT and YYREEE (reference sequence). The length of the CDR3 is 17 residues. CDR3 DNA: TGTGCCAGCGGCCGCCGAGTCCACAGGGGGAGTGATTCACCCCTCCACTTT. Translated, it gives CASGRRVHRGSDSPLHF.

The chain joins TRBV25-1 to TRBJ1-2; TRBD1 aligns across 7 bases. V gave up 4 bases and J gave up 1 base; unmatched junction bases: 6. This CDR3 is 15 amino acids long. CDR1 is MGHDK and CDR2 is SYGVNS in the germline V gene. The DNA of the CDR3 is TGTGCCAGCAGTGGGGACAGACGTTATAACTATGGCTACACCTTC. This gives the protein CASSGDRRYNYGYTF.

The chain links TRBV5-1 to TRBJ2-3, with 8 bases matching TRBD1. CDR3 length: 16 amino acids. The trim removed 4 bases at V and 3 bases at J, leaving 10 bases unmatched. Germline CDR1 SGHRS, CDR2 YFSETQ. In DNA, the CDR3 is TGCGCCAGCAGCCCCGGACAGGGTGTAAGGACAGATACGCAGTATTTT. This gives the protein CASSPGQGVRTDTQYF.

This rearrangement joins TRBV19 to TRBJ1-5; D uncertain. Germline V CDR1 and CDR2: LNHDA, SQIVND (reference sequence). The CDR3 runs 16 residues. V lost 6 bases, J lost 5 bases, and 20 bases lay in between. This chain's CDR3 is CASSQSNPSPDQPQHF. DNA of the CDR3: TGTGCCAGTAGCCAAAGTAATCCGAGCCCCGATCAGCCCCAGCATTTT.

The chain recombines TRBV6-6 with TRBJ2-5, with D hard to call. This CDR3 spans 11 amino acids. Between the trimmed V and J ends, which lost 10 bases and 2 bases, there was a span of 8 bases. Germline-derived CDR1 and CDR2 are MNHNY and SVGAGI (reference sequence). The CDR3 nucleotides read TGTGCCACGACGGAGCAAGAGACCCAGTACTTC. Amino acid sequence: CATTEQETQYF.

Only one count was recorded for this clone. Other nucleotide sequences in the sample specify the same CDR3. The V call is TRBV28, the J call TRBJ2-7; 10 bases are shared with TRBD1. The V gene end was trimmed by 6 bases and the J gene end by 2 bases; junction bases not matched to a gene: 7. This CDR3 region has 15 residues. The germline V gene encodes CDR1 MDHEN and CDR2 SYDVKM. CDR3 DNA sequence: TGTGCCAGCAGCCCCCCGGGACAGGGGACCTACGAGCAGTACTTC. Translated, it gives CASSPPGQGTYEQYF. Complete variable domain (other parts from reference TRBV28 and TRBJ2-7): DVKVTQSSRYLVKRTGEKVFLECVQDMDHENMFWYRQDPGLGLRLIYFSYDVKMKEKGDIPEGYSVSREKKERFSLILESASTNQTSMYLCASSPPGQGTYEQYFGPGTRLTVT.

V and J are TRBV25-1 and TRBJ2-7, with 7 nucleotides matching TRBD2. The CDR3 extends over 16 amino acids. Germline V gene data show CDR1 as MGHDK and CDR2 as SYGVNS. V shed 5 bases and J 2 bases; nucleotides not matched to a gene: 12. The CDR3 DNA sequence: TGTGCCAGCAGTCGAGGTGGCGGGAGTACCACCTACGAGCAGTACTTC. Translation: CASSRGGGSTTYEQYF.

This rearrangement joins TRBV27 to TRBJ2-2, with 8 bases fitting TRBD2. CDR3 length equals 16 residues. V lost 3 bases and J lost 3; bases outside the gene matches: 6. CDR1 is MNHEY and CDR2 is SMNVEV in the germline V gene (reference sequence). CDR3 region: CASSFSGGQDTGELFF. The DNA of the CDR3 is TGTGCCAGCAGTTTCTCGGGGGGGCAGGACACCGGGGAGCTGTTTTTT.

V gene TRBV11-2 combines with J gene TRBJ1-2; D is unclear. Germline CDR1 reads SGHAT; CDR2 reads FQNNGV. Trimming stripped 4 bases from V and 4 bases from J, with 16 bases between. The CDR3 consists of 15 residues. CDR3 loop: CASSSPPATIYGYTF. The CDR3 DNA sequence: TGTGCCAGCAGCTCCCCCCCGGCCACTATCTATGGCTACACCTTC.